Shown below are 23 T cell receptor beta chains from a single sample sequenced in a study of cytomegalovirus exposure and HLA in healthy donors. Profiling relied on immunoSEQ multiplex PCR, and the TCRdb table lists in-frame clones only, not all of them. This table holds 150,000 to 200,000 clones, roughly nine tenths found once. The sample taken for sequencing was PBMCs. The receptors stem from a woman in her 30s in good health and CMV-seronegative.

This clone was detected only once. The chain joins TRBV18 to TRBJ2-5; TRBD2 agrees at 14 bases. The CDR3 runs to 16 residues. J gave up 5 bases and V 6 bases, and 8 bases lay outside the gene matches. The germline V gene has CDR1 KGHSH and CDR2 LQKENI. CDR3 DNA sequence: TGTGCCAGCTCTCCAAGGGGGACTAGCGGGAGCGAGACCCAGTACTTC. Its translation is CASSPRGTSGSETQYF.

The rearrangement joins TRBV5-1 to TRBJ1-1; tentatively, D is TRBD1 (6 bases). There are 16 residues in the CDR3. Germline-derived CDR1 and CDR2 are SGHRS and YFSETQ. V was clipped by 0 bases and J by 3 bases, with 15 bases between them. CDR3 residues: CASSLGWGAIDTEAFF. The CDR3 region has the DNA TGCGCCAGCAGCTTGGGTTGGGGGGCCATTGACACTGAAGCTTTCTTT.

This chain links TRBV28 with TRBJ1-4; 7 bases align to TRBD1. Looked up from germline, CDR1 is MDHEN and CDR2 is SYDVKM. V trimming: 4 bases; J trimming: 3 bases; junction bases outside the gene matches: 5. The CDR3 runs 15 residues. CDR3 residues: CASSYRGRANEKLFF. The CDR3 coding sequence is TGTGCCAGCAGTTACAGGGGACGGGCTAATGAAAAACTGTTTTTT.

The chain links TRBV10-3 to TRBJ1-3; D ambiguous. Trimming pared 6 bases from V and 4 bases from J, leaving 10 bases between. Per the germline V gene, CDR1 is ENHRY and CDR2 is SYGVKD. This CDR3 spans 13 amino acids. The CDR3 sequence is CAIRRIGGNTIYF. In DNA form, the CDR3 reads TGTGCCATCAGACGAATTGGGGGAAACACCATATATTTT.

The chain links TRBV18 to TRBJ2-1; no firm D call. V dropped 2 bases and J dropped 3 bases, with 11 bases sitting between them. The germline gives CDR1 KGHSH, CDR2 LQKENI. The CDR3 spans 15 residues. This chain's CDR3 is CASSPVTGNYNEQFF. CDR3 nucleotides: TGTGCCAGCTCACCAGTCACTGGGAACTACAATGAGCAGTTCTTC.

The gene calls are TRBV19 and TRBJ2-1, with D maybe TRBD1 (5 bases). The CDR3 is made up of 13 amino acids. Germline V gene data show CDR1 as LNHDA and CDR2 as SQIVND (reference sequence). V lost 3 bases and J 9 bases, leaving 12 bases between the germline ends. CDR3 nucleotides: TGTGCCAGTAGTATCGACAGACTCGGTGAGCAGTTCTTC. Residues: CASSIDRLGEQFF.

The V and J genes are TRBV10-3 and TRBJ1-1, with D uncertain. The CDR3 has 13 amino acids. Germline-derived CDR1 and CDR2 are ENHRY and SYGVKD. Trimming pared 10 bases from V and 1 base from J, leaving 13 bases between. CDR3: CATHGKRNTEAFF. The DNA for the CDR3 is TGTGCCACCCACGGCAAAAGGAACACTGAAGCTTTCTTT.

The CDR3 DNA sequence: TGTGCCAGCAGTTTCCAGTTGGGTTATACTGAAGCTTTCTTT. This codes for CASSFQLGYTEAFF. The rearrangement uses TRBV6-5 and TRBJ1-1; no clear D gene. The germline gives CDR1 MNHEY, CDR2 SVGAGI. The CDR3 consists of 14 residues. Trimming took off 4 bases at V and 5 bases at J, with 14 bases between the two ends.

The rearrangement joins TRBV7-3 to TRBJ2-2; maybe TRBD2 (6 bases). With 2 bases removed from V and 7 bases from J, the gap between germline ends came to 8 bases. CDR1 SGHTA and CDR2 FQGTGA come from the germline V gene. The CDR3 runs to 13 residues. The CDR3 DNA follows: TGTGCCAGCAGCTTACAGGGAGGCGGGGAGCTGTTTTTT. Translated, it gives CASSLQGGGELFF.

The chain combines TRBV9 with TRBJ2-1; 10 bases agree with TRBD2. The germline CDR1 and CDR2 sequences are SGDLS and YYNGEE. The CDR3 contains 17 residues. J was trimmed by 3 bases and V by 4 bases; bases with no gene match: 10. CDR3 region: CASSPRPLAGDYNEQFF. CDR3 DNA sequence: TGTGCCAGCAGCCCCCGCCCCCTAGCGGGAGACTACAATGAGCAGTTCTTC.

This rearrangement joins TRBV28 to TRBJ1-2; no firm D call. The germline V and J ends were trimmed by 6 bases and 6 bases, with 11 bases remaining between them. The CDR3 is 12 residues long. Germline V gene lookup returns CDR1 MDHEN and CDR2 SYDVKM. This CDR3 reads CASSPLRHGYTF. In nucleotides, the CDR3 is TGTGCCAGCAGCCCCCTAAGACATGGCTACACCTTC.

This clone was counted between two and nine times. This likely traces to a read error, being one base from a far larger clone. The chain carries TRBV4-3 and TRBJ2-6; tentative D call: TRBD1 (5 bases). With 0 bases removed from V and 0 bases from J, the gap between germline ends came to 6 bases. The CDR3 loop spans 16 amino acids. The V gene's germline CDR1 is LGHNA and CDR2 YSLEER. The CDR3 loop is CASSQDDSSGANVLTF. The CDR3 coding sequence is TGCGCCAGCAGCCAAGATGACAGCTCTGGGGCCAACGTCCTGACTTTC.

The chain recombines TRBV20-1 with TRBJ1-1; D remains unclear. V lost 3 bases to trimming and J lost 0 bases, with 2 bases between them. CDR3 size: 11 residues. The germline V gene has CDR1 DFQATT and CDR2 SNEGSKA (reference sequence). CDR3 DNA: TGCAGTGCTAGGATGAACACTGAAGCTTTCTTT. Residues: CSARMNTEAFF.

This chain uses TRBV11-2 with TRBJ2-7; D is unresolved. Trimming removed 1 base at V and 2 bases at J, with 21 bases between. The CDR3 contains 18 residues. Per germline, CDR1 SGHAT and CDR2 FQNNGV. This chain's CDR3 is CASSLAGRFSPFTYEQYF. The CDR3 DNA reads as TGTGCCAGCAGCTTAGCGGGCAGGTTTTCCCCTTTTACCTACGAGCAGTACTTC.

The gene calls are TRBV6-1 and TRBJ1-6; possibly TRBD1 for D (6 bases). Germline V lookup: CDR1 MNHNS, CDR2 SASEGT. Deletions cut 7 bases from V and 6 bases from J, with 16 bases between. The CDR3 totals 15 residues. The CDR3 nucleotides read TGTGCCAGCAAAGGGGGGGCGCTCGGTAATTCACCCCTCCACTTT. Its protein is CASKGGALGNSPLHF.

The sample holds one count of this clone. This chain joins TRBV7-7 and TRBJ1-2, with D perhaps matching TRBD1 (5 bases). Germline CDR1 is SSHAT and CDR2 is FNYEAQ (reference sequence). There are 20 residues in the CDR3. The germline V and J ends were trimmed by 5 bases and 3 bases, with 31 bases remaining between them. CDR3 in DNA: TGTGCCAGCAGCCAAAACTATTCCCCGGGACTACGGTCGGGGGACTATGGCTACACCTTC. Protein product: CASSQNYSPGLRSGDYGYTF.

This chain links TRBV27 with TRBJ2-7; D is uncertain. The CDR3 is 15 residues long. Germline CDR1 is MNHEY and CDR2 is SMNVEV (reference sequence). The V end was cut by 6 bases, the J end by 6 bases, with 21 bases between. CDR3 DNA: TGTGCCAGCAGCTACAAAGGTGATATGGCCGCCGAGCAGTACTTC. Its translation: CASSYKGDMAAEQYF.

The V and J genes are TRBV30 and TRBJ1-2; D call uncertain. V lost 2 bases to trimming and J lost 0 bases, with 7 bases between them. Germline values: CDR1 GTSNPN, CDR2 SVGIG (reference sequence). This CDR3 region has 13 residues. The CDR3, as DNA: TGTGCCTGGAGTCGGGAGGCTAACTATGGCTACACCTTC. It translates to CAWSREANYGYTF.

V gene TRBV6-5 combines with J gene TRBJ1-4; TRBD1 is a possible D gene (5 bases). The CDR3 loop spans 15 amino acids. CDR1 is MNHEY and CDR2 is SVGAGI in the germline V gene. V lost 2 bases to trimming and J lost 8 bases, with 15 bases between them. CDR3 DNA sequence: TGTGCCAGCAGTTACGATACAGGATCGAGCGAAAAACTGTTTTTT. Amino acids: CASSYDTGSSEKLFF.

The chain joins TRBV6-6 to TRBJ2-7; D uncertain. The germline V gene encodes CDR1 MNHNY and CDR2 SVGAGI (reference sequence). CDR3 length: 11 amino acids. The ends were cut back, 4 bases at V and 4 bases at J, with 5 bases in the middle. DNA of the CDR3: TGTGCCAGCAGTTTGGGTTACGAGCAGTACTTC. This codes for CASSLGYEQYF.

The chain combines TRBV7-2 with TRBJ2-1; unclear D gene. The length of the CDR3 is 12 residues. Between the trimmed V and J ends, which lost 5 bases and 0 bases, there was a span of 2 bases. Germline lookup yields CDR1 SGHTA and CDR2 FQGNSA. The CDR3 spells CASSDSYNEQFF. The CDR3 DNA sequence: TGTGCCAGCAGCGACTCCTACAATGAGCAGTTCTTC.

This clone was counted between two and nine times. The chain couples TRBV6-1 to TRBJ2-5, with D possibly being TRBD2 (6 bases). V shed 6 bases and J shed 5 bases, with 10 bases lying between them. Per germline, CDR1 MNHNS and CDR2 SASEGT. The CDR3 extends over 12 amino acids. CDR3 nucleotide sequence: TGTGCCAGCAGCCCCGGAGGGGAGACCCAGTACTTC. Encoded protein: CASSPGGETQYF.

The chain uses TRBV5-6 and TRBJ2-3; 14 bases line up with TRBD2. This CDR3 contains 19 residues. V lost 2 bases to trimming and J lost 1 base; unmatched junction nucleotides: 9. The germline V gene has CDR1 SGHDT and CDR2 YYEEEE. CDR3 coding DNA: TGTGCCAGCAGCTTTTCGACTAGCGGGGGGGCCTCACGCACAGATACGCAGTATTTT. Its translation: CASSFSTSGGASRTDTQYF. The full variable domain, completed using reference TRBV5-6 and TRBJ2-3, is DAGVTQSPTHLIKTRGQQVTLRCSPKSGHDTVSWYQQALGQGPQFIFQYYEEEERQRGNFPDRFSGHQFPNYSSELNVNALLLGDSALYLCASSFSTSGGASRTDTQYFGPGTRLTVL.